The T cell receptor beta chain described here comes from a study of tumor-infiltrating lymphocytes in primary liver carcinoma. In the study overall: Patients of both sexes were 30 to 69 years old.

Synthesis of TCR beta cDNA was carried out from about 0.55 ug total RNA with a constant-region primer. Slightly modified ARM-PCR with three nested multiplex PCR rounds yielded TCR beta libraries. The first two PCR rounds used TRBV1-TRBV30 primers with a Cbeta primer, approximately 10 cycles each. TCRdb re-called the multiplex PCR reads with MiXCR, one entry per CDR3 protein. The top ten clones hold about 8% of a sample with 100,000 to 150,000 distinct CDR3 sequences, 60% to 75% of them seen once. A single count supports this clonotype. Sequence at one end of the junction differs from germline and may be a read error. Total RNA and DNA came together from around 18-30 mg of bulk tissue without cell sorting. Sampling of each tumor involved five separate regions. Viable tumor cells exceeded 90% in all tumor samples. Germline CDR1 is SQVTM and CDR2 is ANQGSEA. The CDR3 length is 12 residues.

The chain carries TRBV29-1 and TRBJ1-2; D uncertain. Input material: liver tumor tissue from sampling region 3. As for subset: tumor region T3, left-lateral pole. This receptor was obtained from a woman between 55 and 75 years old with primary liver carcinoma and hepatitis B virus infection. DNA of the CDR3: TGCAGCGCCAATATCGTTAACTATGGCTATACCTTC. Protein: CSANIVNYGYTF.